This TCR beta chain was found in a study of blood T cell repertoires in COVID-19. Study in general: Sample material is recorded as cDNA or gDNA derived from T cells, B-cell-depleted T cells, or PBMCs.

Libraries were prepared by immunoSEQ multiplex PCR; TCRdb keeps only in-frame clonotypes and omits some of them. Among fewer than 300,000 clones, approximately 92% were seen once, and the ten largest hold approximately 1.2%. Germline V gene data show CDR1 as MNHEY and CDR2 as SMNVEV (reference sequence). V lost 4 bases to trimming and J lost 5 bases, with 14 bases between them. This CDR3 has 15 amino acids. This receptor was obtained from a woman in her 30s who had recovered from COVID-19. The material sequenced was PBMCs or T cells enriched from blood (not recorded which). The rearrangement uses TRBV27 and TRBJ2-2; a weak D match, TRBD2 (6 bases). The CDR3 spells CASSSASEITGELFF. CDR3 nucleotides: TGTGCCAGCAGTTCCGCTAGCGAGATTACCGGGGAGCTGTTTTTT.